The T cell receptor (beta chain) described here comes from a study of blood T cell repertoires in COVID-19. Deletions cut 4 bases from V and 7 bases from J, with 14 bases between. Germline values: CDR1 SGHRS, CDR2 YFSETQ. The CDR3 covers 14 residues. The assay was immunoSEQ multiplex PCR, and TCRdb's table has in-frame clones only and misses some. The data contain more than 95,000 clones, more than 75% of them singletons. The sequenced material came from peripheral blood. The rearrangement joins TRBV5-1 to TRBJ2-2; D ambiguous. The receptor comes from a human donor in a cohort sampled during active COVID-19. CDR3: CASSPISFVGELFF. Here the CDR3 DNA reads TGCGCCAGCAGCCCAATCAGTTTCGTCGGGGAGCTGTTTTTT.